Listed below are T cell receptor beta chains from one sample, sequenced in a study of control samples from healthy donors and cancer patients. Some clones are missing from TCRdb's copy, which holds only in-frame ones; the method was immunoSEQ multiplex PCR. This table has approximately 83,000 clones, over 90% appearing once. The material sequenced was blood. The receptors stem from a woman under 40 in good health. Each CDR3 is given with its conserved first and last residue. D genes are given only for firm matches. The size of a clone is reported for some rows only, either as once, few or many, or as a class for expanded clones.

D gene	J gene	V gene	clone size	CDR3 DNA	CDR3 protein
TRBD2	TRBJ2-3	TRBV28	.	TGTGCCAGCAGTTCACTAGCGGGGGACCGCACAGATACGCAGTATTTT	CASSSLAGDRTDTQYF
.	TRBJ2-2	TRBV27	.	TGTGCCAGCAAGAAATACGGGGAGCTGTTTTTT	CASKKYGELFF
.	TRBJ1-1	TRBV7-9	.	TGTGCCAGCAGCAACGGGCCTGAAGCTTTCTTT	CASSNGPEAFF
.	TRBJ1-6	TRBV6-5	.	TGTGCCAGCAGCTCACCCAATTCACCCCTCCACTTT	CASSSPNSPLHF
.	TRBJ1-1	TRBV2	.	TGTGCCAGCAGTCCTCGGGACATCCCTGAAGCTTTCTTT	CASSPRDIPEAFF
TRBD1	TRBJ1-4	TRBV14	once	TGTGCCAGCAGCCGGAATTACGGGACAGGGAATGAAAAACTGTTTTTT	CASSRNYGTGNEKLFF
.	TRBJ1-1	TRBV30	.	TGTGCCTGGAGGGGGCGCCTACAGGGAGGCACTGAAGCTTTCTTT	CAWRGRLQGGTEAFF
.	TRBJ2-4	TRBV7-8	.	TGTGCCAGCAGCCCCCTCGAGGGGACCAGAATAATGATAGCCAAAAACATTCAGTACTTC	CASSPLEGTRIMIAKNIQYF
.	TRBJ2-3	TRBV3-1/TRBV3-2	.	TGTGCCAGCAGTCCGGGGGCCCACACAGATACGCAGTATTTT	CASSPGAHTDTQYF
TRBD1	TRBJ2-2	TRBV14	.	TGTGCCAGCAGCGGGACAGCAAACACCGGGGAGCTGTTTTTT	CASSGTANTGELFF
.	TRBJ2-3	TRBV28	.	TGTGCCAGCAGCGACACATTAACTAGCACAGATACGCAGTATTTT	CASSDTLTSTDTQYF
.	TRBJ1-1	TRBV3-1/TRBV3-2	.	TGTGCCAGCAGCCAAGAAGGGACGGTTGAAGCTTTCTTT	CASSQEGTVEAFF